The TCR beta chain under discussion was sequenced for a study of identical twins. Study results and caveats: Excess low generation probability was seen in twin-shared out-of-frame alpha sequences.

TCRdb used MiXCR to reprocess the 5' RACE reads, holding one entry per CDR3 protein. The sample holds under 400,000 distinct CDR3 sequences, approximately 10% seen once. CDR1 is DFQATT and CDR2 is SNEGSKA in the germline V gene (reference sequence). CDR3 length equals 14 residues. V shed 6 bases, J shed 6 bases, and the junction held 7 bases outside the gene matches. A note on this clonotype: As yet, its antigen is unknown.

Healthy Caucasians, and only they, were the donors. Sequenced: naive T cells sorted from blood. This receptor was obtained from a woman between 50 and 59 years old in good health. This sequence joins TRBV20-1 and TRBJ2-2; 10 positions agree with TRBD1. CDR3 protein: CSARTGGEAGELFF. The CDR3 nucleotides read TGCAGTGCGAGGACAGGGGGGGAGGCCGGGGAGCTGTTTTTT.